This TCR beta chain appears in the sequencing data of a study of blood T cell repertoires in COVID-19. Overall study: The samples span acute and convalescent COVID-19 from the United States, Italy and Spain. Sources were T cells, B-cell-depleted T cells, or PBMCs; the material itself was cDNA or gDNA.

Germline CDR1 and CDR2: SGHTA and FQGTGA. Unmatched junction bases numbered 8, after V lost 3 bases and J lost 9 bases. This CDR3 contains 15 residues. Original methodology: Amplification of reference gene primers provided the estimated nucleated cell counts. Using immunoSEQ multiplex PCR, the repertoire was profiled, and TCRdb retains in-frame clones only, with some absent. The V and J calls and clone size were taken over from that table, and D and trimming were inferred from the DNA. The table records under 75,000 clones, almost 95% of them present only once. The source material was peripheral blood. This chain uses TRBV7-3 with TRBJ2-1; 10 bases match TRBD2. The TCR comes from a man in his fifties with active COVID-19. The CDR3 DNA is TGTGCCAGCAGCTTTTCGGGTAGCGGGGGGTTTGAGCAGTTCTTC. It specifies CASSFSGSGGFEQFF.